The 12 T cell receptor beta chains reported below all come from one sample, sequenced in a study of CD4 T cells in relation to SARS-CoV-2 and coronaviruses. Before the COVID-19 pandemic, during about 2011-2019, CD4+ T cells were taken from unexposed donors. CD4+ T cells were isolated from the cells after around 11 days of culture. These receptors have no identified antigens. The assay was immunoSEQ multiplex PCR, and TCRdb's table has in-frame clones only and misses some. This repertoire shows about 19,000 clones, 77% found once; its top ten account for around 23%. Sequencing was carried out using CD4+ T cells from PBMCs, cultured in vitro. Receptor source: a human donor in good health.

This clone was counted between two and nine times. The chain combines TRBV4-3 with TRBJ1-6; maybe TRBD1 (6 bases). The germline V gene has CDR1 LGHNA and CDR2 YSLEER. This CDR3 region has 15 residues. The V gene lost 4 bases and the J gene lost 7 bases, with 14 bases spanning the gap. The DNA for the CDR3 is TGCGCCAGCAGCCGCTTCAGGGGCGGCAATTCACCCCTCCACTTT. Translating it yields CASSRFRGGNSPLHF.

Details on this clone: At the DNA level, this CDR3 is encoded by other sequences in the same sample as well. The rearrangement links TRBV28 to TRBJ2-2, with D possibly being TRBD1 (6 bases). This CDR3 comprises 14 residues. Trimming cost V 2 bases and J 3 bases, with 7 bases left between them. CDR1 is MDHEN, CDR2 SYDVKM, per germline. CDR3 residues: CASSLGQYTGELFF. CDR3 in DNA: TGTGCCAGCAGTTTAGGACAGTACACCGGGGAGCTGTTTTTT.

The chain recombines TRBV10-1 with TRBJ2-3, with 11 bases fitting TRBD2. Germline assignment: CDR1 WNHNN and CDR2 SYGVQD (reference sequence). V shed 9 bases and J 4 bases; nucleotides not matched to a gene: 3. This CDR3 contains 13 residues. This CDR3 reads CARLAGEADTQYF. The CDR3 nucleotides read TGCGCCAGACTAGCGGGGGAGGCAGATACGCAGTATTTT.

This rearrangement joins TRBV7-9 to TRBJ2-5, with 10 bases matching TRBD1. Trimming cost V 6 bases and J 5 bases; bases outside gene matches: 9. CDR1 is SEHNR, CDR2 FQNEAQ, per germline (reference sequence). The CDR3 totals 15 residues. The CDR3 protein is CASRGGTGALETQYF. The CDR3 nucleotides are TGTGCCAGCAGGGGAGGGACAGGGGCCCTTGAGACCCAGTACTTC.

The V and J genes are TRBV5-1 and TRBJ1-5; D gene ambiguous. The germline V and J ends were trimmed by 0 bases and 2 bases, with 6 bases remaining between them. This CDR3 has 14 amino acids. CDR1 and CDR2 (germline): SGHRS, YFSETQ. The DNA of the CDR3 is TGCGCCAGCAGCTTGGAGGGAGGCAATCAGCCCCAGCATTTT. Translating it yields CASSLEGGNQPQHF.

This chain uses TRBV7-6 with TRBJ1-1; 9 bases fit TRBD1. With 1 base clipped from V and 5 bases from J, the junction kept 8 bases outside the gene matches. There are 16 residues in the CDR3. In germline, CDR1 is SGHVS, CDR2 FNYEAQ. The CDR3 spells CASSLGIQGASTEAFF. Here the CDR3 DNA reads TGTGCCAGCAGCTTAGGGATACAGGGGGCGAGTACTGAAGCTTTCTTT.

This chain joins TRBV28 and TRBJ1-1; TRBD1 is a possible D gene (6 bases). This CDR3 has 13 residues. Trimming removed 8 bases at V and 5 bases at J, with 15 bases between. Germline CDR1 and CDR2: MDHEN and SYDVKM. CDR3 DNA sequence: TGTGCCAGCCTATCGGGGGCGATGACTGAAGCTTTCTTT. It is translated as CASLSGAMTEAFF.

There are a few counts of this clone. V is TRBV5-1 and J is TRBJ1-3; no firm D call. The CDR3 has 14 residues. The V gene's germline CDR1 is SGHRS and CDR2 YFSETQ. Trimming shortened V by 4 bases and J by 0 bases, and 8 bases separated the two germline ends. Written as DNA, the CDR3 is TGCGCCAGCAGCCCGGATTACTCTGGAAACACCATATATTTT. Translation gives CASSPDYSGNTIYF.

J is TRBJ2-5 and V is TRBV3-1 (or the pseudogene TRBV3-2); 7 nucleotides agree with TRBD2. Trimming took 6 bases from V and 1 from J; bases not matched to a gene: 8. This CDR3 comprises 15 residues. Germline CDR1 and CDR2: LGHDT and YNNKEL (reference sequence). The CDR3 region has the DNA TGTGCCAGCAGGAAAAGCGGGGCCTCCCAAGAGACCCAGTACTTC. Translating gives CASRKSGASQETQYF.

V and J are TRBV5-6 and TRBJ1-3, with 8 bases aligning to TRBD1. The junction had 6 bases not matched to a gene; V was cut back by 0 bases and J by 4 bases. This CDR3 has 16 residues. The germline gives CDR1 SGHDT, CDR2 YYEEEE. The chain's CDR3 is CASSLGQGKTGNTIYF. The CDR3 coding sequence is TGTGCCAGCAGCTTGGGACAGGGGAAGACCGGAAACACCATATATTTT. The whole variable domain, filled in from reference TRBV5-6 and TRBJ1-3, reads DAGVTQSPTHLIKTRGQQVTLRCSPKSGHDTVSWYQQALGQGPQFIFQYYEEEERQRGNFPDRFSGHQFPNYSSELNVNALLLGDSALYLCASSLGQGKTGNTIYFGEGSWLTVV.

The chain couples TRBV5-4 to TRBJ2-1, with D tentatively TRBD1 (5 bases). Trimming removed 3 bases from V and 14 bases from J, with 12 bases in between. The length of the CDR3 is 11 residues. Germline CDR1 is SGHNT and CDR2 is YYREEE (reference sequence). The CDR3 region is CASSSDRMKFF. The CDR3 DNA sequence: TGTGCCAGCAGCTCCGACAGAATGAAGTTCTTC.

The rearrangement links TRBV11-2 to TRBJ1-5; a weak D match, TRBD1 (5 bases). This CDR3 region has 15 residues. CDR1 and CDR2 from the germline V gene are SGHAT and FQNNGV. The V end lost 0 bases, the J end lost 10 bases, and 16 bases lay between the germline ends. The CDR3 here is CASSLDIGVASPQHF. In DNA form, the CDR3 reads TGTGCCAGCAGCTTAGATATAGGGGTGGCCTCCCCCCAGCATTTT.